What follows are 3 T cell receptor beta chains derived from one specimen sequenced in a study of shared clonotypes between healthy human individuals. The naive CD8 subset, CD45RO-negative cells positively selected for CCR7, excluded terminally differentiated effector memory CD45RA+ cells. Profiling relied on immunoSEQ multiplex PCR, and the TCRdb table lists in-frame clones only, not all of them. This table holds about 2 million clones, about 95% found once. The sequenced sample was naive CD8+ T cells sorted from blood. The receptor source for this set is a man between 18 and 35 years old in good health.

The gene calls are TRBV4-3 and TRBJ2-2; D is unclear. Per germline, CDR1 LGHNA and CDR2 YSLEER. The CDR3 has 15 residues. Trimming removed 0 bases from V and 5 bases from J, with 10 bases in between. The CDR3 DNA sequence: TGCGCCAGCAGCCAAGATTGGTCGACGACCGGGGAGCTGTTTTTT. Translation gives CASSQDWSTTGELFF.

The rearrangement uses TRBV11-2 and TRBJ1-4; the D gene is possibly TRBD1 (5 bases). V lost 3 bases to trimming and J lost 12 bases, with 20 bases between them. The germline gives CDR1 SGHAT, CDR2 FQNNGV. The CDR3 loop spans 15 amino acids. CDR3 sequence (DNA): TGTGCCAGCAGCTTCCGTCAGGGATACCAGGGAGAACTGTTTTTT. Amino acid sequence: CASSFRQGYQGELFF. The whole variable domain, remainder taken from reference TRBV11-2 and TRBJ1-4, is EAGVAQSPRYKIIEKRQSVAFWCNPISGHATLYWYQQILGQGPKLLIQFQNNGVVDDSQLPKDRFSAERLKGVDSTLKIQPAKLEDSAVYLCASSFRQGYQGELFFGSGTQLSVL.

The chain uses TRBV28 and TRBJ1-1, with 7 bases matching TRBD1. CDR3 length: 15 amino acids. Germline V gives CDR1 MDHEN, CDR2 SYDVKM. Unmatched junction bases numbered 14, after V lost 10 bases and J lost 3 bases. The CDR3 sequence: CAIKGTDFLHTEAFF. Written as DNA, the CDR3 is TGTGCCATCAAGGGGACAGACTTCCTCCACACTGAAGCTTTCTTT.